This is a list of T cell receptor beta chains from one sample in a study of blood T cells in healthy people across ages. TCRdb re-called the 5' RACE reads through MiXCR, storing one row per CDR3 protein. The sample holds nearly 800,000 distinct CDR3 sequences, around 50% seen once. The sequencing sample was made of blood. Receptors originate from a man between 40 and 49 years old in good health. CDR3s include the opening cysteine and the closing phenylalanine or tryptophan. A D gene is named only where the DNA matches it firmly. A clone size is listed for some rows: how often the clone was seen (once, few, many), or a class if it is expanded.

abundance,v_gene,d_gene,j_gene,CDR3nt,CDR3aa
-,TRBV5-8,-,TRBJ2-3,TGTGCCAGCAGCCTTACTAATACGCAGTATTTT,CASSLTNTQYF
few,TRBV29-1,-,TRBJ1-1,TGCAGCGTTGTTCAAGCCACTGAAGCTTTCTTT,CSVVQATEAFF
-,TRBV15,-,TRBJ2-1,TGTGCCACCGAAAAACAGGGTCCGTACAATGAGCAGTTCTTC,CATEKQGPYNEQFF
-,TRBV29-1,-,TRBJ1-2,TGCAGCGTGGACCAGGGGAACTATGGCTACACCTTC,CSVDQGNYGYTF
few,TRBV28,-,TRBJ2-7,TGTGCCAGCAGTTCCACCCTGACCGGGCCGACCTACGAGCAGTACTTC,CASSSTLTGPTYEQYF
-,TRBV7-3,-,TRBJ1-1,TGTGCCAGCAGCCAAACAACCGGAGGGAACACTGAAGCTTTCTTT,CASSQTTGGNTEAFF
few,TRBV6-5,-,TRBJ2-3,TGTGCCAGCAGTTACCGGGGGTTCACAGATACGCAGTATTTT,CASSYRGFTDTQYF
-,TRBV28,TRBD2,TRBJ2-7,TGTGCCTGTACTAGCGGGAGGGTCCACGAGCAGTACTTC,CACTSGRVHEQYF
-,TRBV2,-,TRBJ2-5,TGTGCCAGCAGTCGAACCGGGACGCGGGACTTGGGTGAGCAGTACTTC,CASSRTGTRDLGEQYF
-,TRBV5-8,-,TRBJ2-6,TGTGCCAGCCCTCAGGGCAGGGTATCTGGGGCCAACGTCCTGACTTTC,CASPQGRVSGANVLTF
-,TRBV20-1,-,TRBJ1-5,TGCAGTGCTATTACGCCCCGGCAGGTCAATCAGCCCCAGCATTTT,CSAITPRQVNQPQHF
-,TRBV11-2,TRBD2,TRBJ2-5,TGTGCCAGCAGCCCCACTCGTAACTTACTAGCGGGAGAAGAGACCCAGTACTTC,CASSPTRNLLAGEETQYF
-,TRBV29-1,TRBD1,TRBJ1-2,TGCAGCGTTGAGGCGGGACAGGGTACCGGCTACACCTTC,CSVEAGQGTGYTF
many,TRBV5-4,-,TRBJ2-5,TGTGCCAGCAGCAACACCCAAGAGACCCAGTACTTC,CASSNTQETQYF
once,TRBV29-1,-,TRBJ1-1,TGCAGCGTTGAGCAGACAGAAGAAGCTTTCTTT,CSVEQTEEAFF
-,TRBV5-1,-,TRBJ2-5,TGCGCCAGCAGCTTGGGACGACTAGAGGTGGAGACCCAGTACTTC,CASSLGRLEVETQYF
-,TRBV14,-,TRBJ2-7,TGTGCCAGCAGCCAAACGCAGGACCTAACCTACGAGCAGTACTTC,CASSQTQDLTYEQYF
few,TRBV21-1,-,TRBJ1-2,TGTGCCAGCAGCACCTTGGGCGTTTATGGCTACACCTTC,CASSTLGVYGYTF
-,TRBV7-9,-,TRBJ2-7,TGTGCCAGCAGCTTAGAGGGCACCGGGATCTCCTACGAGCAGTACTTC,CASSLEGTGISYEQYF
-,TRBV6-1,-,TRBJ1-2,TGTGCCAGCAGTGAATTGGGATCTGGCTACACCTTC,CASSELGSGYTF
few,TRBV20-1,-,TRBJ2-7,TGCAGTGCTAGTATGGGGGAGCGATCTTTCTACAATGAGCAGTACTTC,CSASMGERSFYNEQYF
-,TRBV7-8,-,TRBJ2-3,TGTGCCAGCAGCTCCAGCAGGGGAACTAGCACAGATACGCAGTATTTT,CASSSSRGTSTDTQYF